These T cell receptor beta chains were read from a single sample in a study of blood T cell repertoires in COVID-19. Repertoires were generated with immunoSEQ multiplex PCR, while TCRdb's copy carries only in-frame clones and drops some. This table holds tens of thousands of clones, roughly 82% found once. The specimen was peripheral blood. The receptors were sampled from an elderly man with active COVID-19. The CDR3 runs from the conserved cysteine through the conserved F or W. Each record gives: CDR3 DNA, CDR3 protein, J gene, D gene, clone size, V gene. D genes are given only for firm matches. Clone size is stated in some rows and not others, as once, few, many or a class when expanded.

CDR3nt: TGTGCCAGCAGTTACTCGAATCCGGACCAAGAGACCCAGTACTTC; CDR3aa: CASSYSNPDQETQYF; j_gene: TRBJ2-5; d_gene: .; abundance: .; v_gene: TRBV6-5
CDR3nt: TGTGCCAGCAGACCCCCGGGACAGGGATCCTACGAGCAGTACTTC; CDR3aa: CASRPPGQGSYEQYF; j_gene: TRBJ2-7; d_gene: TRBD1; abundance: once; v_gene: TRBV11-2
CDR3nt: TGCAGTGCTAGAGGACTGGAGACCCAGTACTTC; CDR3aa: CSARGLETQYF; j_gene: TRBJ2-5; d_gene: .; abundance: .; v_gene: TRBV20-1
CDR3nt: TGTGCCAGCAGTGAGCCGGCCGACAGGGACCTGTTTTTT; CDR3aa: CASSEPADRDLFF; j_gene: TRBJ2-2; d_gene: TRBD1; abundance: once; v_gene: TRBV6-1
CDR3nt: TGTGCCAGCAGCTCCAAACAGGGGGCGTACCAAGAGACCCAGTACTTC; CDR3aa: CASSSKQGAYQETQYF; j_gene: TRBJ2-5; d_gene: TRBD1; abundance: .; v_gene: TRBV5-4
CDR3nt: TGTGCCAGCAGTTACTCCGGCGGGAGTAACTCACCCCTCCACTTT; CDR3aa: CASSYSGGSNSPLHF; j_gene: TRBJ1-6; d_gene: .; abundance: .; v_gene: TRBV6-5
CDR3nt: TGTGCCAGCAGTCCCCGGCCGGACAGGAAGGTGTACTTC; CDR3aa: CASSPRPDRKVYF; j_gene: TRBJ2-7; d_gene: TRBD1; abundance: .; v_gene: TRBV27
CDR3nt: TGTGCCAGTAGTATAGTGCCCGGGAGCAGTGAGCAGTTCTTC; CDR3aa: CASSIVPGSSEQFF; j_gene: TRBJ2-1; d_gene: .; abundance: .; v_gene: TRBV19
CDR3nt: TGTGCCAGCAGTTCACAGGGGGGAGATACGCAGTATTTT; CDR3aa: CASSSQGGDTQYF; j_gene: TRBJ2-3; d_gene: TRBD1; abundance: .; v_gene: TRBV6-5
CDR3nt: TGCGCCAGCAGTCAATCGAGAACTAGCGGGAGGGCCCCCCCAGATACGCAGTATTTT; CDR3aa: CASSQSRTSGRAPPDTQYF; j_gene: TRBJ2-3; d_gene: TRBD2; abundance: .; v_gene: TRBV23-1
CDR3nt: TGTGCCAGTAGTTTTGAGAATCAGCCCCAGCATTTT; CDR3aa: CASSFENQPQHF; j_gene: TRBJ1-5; d_gene: .; abundance: .; v_gene: TRBV19
CDR3nt: TGTGCCAGCAGTGACAGGGGGGTTGGCCAGCCCCAGCATTTT; CDR3aa: CASSDRGVGQPQHF; j_gene: TRBJ1-5; d_gene: TRBD1; abundance: .; v_gene: TRBV2
CDR3nt: TGTGCCAGCAGTTTGATCATACAAGAAACCTACAATGAGCAGTTCTTC; CDR3aa: CASSLIIQETYNEQFF; j_gene: TRBJ2-1; d_gene: .; abundance: .; v_gene: TRBV6-2/TRBV6-3
CDR3nt: TGTGCCAGCAGTGAAACTCAGACAGTAACTAATGAAAAACTGTTTTTT; CDR3aa: CASSETQTVTNEKLFF; j_gene: TRBJ1-4; d_gene: .; abundance: .; v_gene: TRBV6-1
CDR3nt: TGTGCCACCAGCAGAGAATCGGGGGGGTCCTACAATGAGCAGTTCTTC; CDR3aa: CATSRESGGSYNEQFF; j_gene: TRBJ2-1; d_gene: TRBD2; abundance: .; v_gene: TRBV15
CDR3nt: TGTGCCAGCAGCTTGAGCGGCCTCTCCACAGATACGCAGTATTTT; CDR3aa: CASSLSGLSTDTQYF; j_gene: TRBJ2-3; d_gene: .; abundance: .; v_gene: TRBV5-6
CDR3nt: TGTGCCAGCAGTGAACGTGGGACAAGAAACAATCAGCCCCAGCATTTT; CDR3aa: CASSERGTRNNQPQHF; j_gene: TRBJ1-5; d_gene: .; abundance: .; v_gene: TRBV6-1
CDR3nt: TGTGCCAGCAGCTCTAATAGGGCGTACAGGGACGAGCAGTACTTC; CDR3aa: CASSSNRAYRDEQYF; j_gene: TRBJ2-7; d_gene: .; abundance: .; v_gene: TRBV7-2
CDR3nt: TGTGCCAGCAGCCAAGTCGACCCGGGGGTGGATGGCTACACCTTC; CDR3aa: CASSQVDPGVDGYTF; j_gene: TRBJ1-2; d_gene: .; abundance: few; v_gene: TRBV3-1/TRBV3-2
CDR3nt: TGTGCCAGCAGCCCGACTGGGGCAGGGGGTCGTTCACCCCTCCACTTT; CDR3aa: CASSPTGAGGRSPLHF; j_gene: TRBJ1-6; d_gene: TRBD1; abundance: few; v_gene: TRBV7-2
CDR3nt: TGTGCCAGTGGTCAGGGGGCGGCTAGAGATACGCAGTATTTT; CDR3aa: CASGQGAARDTQYF; j_gene: TRBJ2-3; d_gene: TRBD1; abundance: .; v_gene: TRBV28
CDR3nt: TGTGCCAGCAGCGTAGGTAGTTCGGGGTTCTTACGACGGGAGACCCAGTACTTC; CDR3aa: CASSVGSSGFLRRETQYF; j_gene: TRBJ2-5; d_gene: .; abundance: .; v_gene: TRBV9
CDR3nt: TGCGCCAGCAGCTTGGCCTTGGGACAAGGGGGAGGCTACACCTTC; CDR3aa: CASSLALGQGGGYTF; j_gene: TRBJ1-2; d_gene: .; abundance: .; v_gene: TRBV5-1
CDR3nt: TGTGCCAGCTCACCATTCGACTATGGCTACACCTTC; CDR3aa: CASSPFDYGYTF; j_gene: TRBJ1-2; d_gene: .; abundance: .; v_gene: TRBV18
CDR3nt: TGTGCCACCGCTCAGGGGGCTAGCGGGGGCCTTAGCACAGATACGCAGTATTTT; CDR3aa: CATAQGASGGLSTDTQYF; j_gene: TRBJ2-3; d_gene: TRBD2; abundance: .; v_gene: TRBV9
CDR3nt: TGTGCCAGCAGCAAAGCGCCGGGGGCCTACGAGCAGTACTTC; CDR3aa: CASSKAPGAYEQYF; j_gene: TRBJ2-7; d_gene: .; abundance: .; v_gene: TRBV21-1
CDR3nt: TGCGCCAGCAGCCAAAGGGAGCGAGAGACCCAGTACTTC; CDR3aa: CASSQRERETQYF; j_gene: TRBJ2-5; d_gene: .; abundance: .; v_gene: TRBV4-1
CDR3nt: TGTGCCAGCTCGCCTGACAGGGGGCGTCCCCCCTACGAGCAGTACTTC; CDR3aa: CASSPDRGRPPYEQYF; j_gene: TRBJ2-7; d_gene: TRBD1; abundance: .; v_gene: TRBV5-6
CDR3nt: TGTGCCAGCAGCGAAAACAGGGGTTCCAAGGACACTGAAGCTTTCTTT; CDR3aa: CASSENRGSKDTEAFF; j_gene: TRBJ1-1; d_gene: TRBD1; abundance: .; v_gene: TRBV6-6
CDR3nt: TGTGCCAGCAGCCGTACGGGAGAACAGGGACTATTC; CDR3aa: CASSRTGEQGLF; j_gene: TRBJ2-7; d_gene: .; abundance: few; v_gene: TRBV5-6
CDR3nt: TGTGCCAGTAGTATGGGGAGGGGCCAAGAGACCCAGTACTTC; CDR3aa: CASSMGRGQETQYF; j_gene: TRBJ2-5; d_gene: TRBD2; abundance: .; v_gene: TRBV19
CDR3nt: TGTGCCAGCCCGTCAGAGGCGATAAACACTGAAGCTTTCTTT; CDR3aa: CASPSEAINTEAFF; j_gene: TRBJ1-1; d_gene: .; abundance: .; v_gene: TRBV5-5
CDR3nt: TGTGCCAGCAGCCCCGCGCGGGGCCTGGTCAGCACAGATACGCAGTATTTT; CDR3aa: CASSPARGLVSTDTQYF; j_gene: TRBJ2-3; d_gene: .; abundance: few; v_gene: TRBV5-8
CDR3nt: TGTGCCAGCAGTTACGTAAATCAGCCCCAGCATTTT; CDR3aa: CASSYVNQPQHF; j_gene: TRBJ1-5; d_gene: .; abundance: .; v_gene: TRBV6-6
CDR3nt: TGTGCCTGGAGCAGGGGCTCCAATCAGCCCCAGCATTTT; CDR3aa: CAWSRGSNQPQHF; j_gene: TRBJ1-5; d_gene: .; abundance: .; v_gene: TRBV30
CDR3nt: TGTGCCAGCAGTTTGGGCCAGGGTAGCAATCAGCCCCAGCATTTT; CDR3aa: CASSLGQGSNQPQHF; j_gene: TRBJ1-5; d_gene: .; abundance: once; v_gene: TRBV28
CDR3nt: TGTGCCAGTAGTAAAGGACTAGCGGTTCCAGATACGCAGTATTTT; CDR3aa: CASSKGLAVPDTQYF; j_gene: TRBJ2-3; d_gene: TRBD2; abundance: .; v_gene: TRBV19
CDR3nt: TGTGCCAGCAGCCAAGATCGTTTCAGCACTGAAGCTTTCTTT; CDR3aa: CASSQDRFSTEAFF; j_gene: TRBJ1-1; d_gene: .; abundance: .; v_gene: TRBV3-1/TRBV3-2
CDR3nt: TGTGCCAGCACTCAACCCCGGGACAGGGGGAACTATGGCTACACCTTC; CDR3aa: CASTQPRDRGNYGYTF; j_gene: TRBJ1-2; d_gene: TRBD1; abundance: .; v_gene: TRBV28
CDR3nt: TGTGCCATCAGTGTCTCAGGGGTCTCCTACGAGCAGTACTTC; CDR3aa: CAISVSGVSYEQYF; j_gene: TRBJ2-7; d_gene: .; abundance: .; v_gene: TRBV10-3
CDR3nt: TGTGCCACCAGTGGTCCGGGACAAGGAACCGGCTCTTACTTC; CDR3aa: CATSGPGQGTGSYF; j_gene: TRBJ1-2; d_gene: .; abundance: .; v_gene: TRBV24-1
CDR3nt: TGTGCCAGCAGCTTCGCAGGGGGCATGGTAGAGACCCAGTACTTC; CDR3aa: CASSFAGGMVETQYF; j_gene: TRBJ2-5; d_gene: TRBD1; abundance: .; v_gene: TRBV13
CDR3nt: TGTGCCAGCAGCCTAGCGGGGGGGCCCTACGAGCAGTACTTC; CDR3aa: CASSLAGGPYEQYF; j_gene: TRBJ2-7; d_gene: TRBD2; abundance: many; v_gene: TRBV3-1/TRBV3-2
CDR3nt: TGTGCCAGCTCTAGCATGGGGACAGCAGAAGCTTTCTTT; CDR3aa: CASSSMGTAEAFF; j_gene: TRBJ1-1; d_gene: TRBD1; abundance: .; v_gene: TRBV18
CDR3nt: TGTGCCAGCAGCTTAGGGGCCGGAAACACCATATATTTT; CDR3aa: CASSLGAGNTIYF; j_gene: TRBJ1-3; d_gene: .; abundance: few; v_gene: TRBV7-9
CDR3nt: TGCGCCAGCAGCTTTCGCGGGCGGAGCACAGATACGCAGTATTTT; CDR3aa: CASSFRGRSTDTQYF; j_gene: TRBJ2-3; d_gene: .; abundance: once; v_gene: TRBV5-1
CDR3nt: TGTGCCTGGAACCGCGGGTCCACTGGGGCCAACGTCCTGACTTTC; CDR3aa: CAWNRGSTGANVLTF; j_gene: TRBJ2-6; d_gene: .; abundance: .; v_gene: TRBV30
CDR3nt: TGCAGCGCCGACGAACCTAGCGGTAGCACCTACGAGCAGTACTTC; CDR3aa: CSADEPSGSTYEQYF; j_gene: TRBJ2-7; d_gene: TRBD2; abundance: .; v_gene: TRBV29-1
CDR3nt: TGTGCCAGCAGTTACGCGGGGGTAGCGGCTAGCACAGATACGCAGTATTTT; CDR3aa: CASSYAGVAASTDTQYF; j_gene: TRBJ2-3; d_gene: TRBD2; abundance: .; v_gene: TRBV6-2/TRBV6-3
CDR3nt: TGTGCCAGCAGCCCTAGCTCCTACGAGCAGTACTTC; CDR3aa: CASSPSSYEQYF; j_gene: TRBJ2-7; d_gene: .; abundance: .; v_gene: TRBV7-9
CDR3nt: TGTGCCAGCAGCGTTGGGACAGGGGGTTTTACTGAAGCTTTCTTT; CDR3aa: CASSVGTGGFTEAFF; j_gene: TRBJ1-1; d_gene: TRBD1; abundance: .; v_gene: TRBV7-8
CDR3nt: TGTGCCAGCAGACCAGCGGGGGGGCCGACAGATACGCAGTATTTT; CDR3aa: CASRPAGGPTDTQYF; j_gene: TRBJ2-3; d_gene: TRBD2; abundance: once; v_gene: TRBV3-1/TRBV3-2
CDR3nt: TGTGCCAGCAGCCGGGACAGGGGGCTAGGTGAGCAGTTCTTC; CDR3aa: CASSRDRGLGEQFF; j_gene: TRBJ2-1; d_gene: TRBD1; abundance: .; v_gene: TRBV2
CDR3nt: TGCAGCGCCCTAGGCGGCGACGGGGGTCGCGAGCAGTACTTC; CDR3aa: CSALGGDGGREQYF; j_gene: TRBJ2-7; d_gene: .; abundance: .; v_gene: TRBV29-1